This T cell receptor (beta chain) was identified during a study of siplizumab effects on memory and regulatory T cells. Study-wide results and limits: For siplizumab cultures, the suppressive function of their proliferating Tregs was not confirmed.

Generated by immunoSEQ multiplex PCR, the TCRdb table keeps only in-frame clones and is missing some. Of tens of thousands of clones in the sample, around 97% were seen once. CDR1 and CDR2 (germline): SGHVS, FQNEAQ. V lost 3 bases and J 0 bases, leaving 8 bases between the germline ends. The CDR3 loop spans 14 amino acids. Only one count was recorded for this clone. What it binds is not known. The sample consisted of naive CD4+ T cells sorted from blood. The chain couples TRBV7-8 to TRBJ1-1, with a possible D match to TRBD1 (5 bases). The receptor was derived from a human donor in good health. The CDR3 sequence is CASSFDSMNTEAFF. The DNA of the CDR3 is TGTGCCAGCAGCTTTGACAGTATGAACACTGAAGCTTTCTTT.